A selection of T cell receptor beta chains follows, all from one sample in a study of T cell responses to AZD1222 COVID-19 vaccine. Some clones are missing from TCRdb's copy, which holds only in-frame ones; the method was immunoSEQ multiplex PCR. The sample includes 90,000 to 150,000 clones, around 85% of them seen just once. Sequenced here: peripheral blood, sampled on day 0 of AZD1222 vaccination. All receptors come from an adult in good health. The CDR3 runs from the conserved cysteine through the conserved F or W. Each record gives: clone size, V gene, J gene, D gene, CDR3 protein, CDR3 DNA. The D gene is left open where the match is weak. Clone size is not always given. Where it is, it says once, few, many or a class for expanded clones.

>-|TRBV2|TRBJ1-1|-
CASSETTPSLSEAFF
TGTGCCAGCAGTGAAACCACACCCTCATTATCTGAAGCTTTCTTT
>-|TRBV30|TRBJ1-6|TRBD1
CAWRTGGSSPLHF
TGTGCCTGGAGGACAGGGGGTTCTTCACCCCTCCACTTT
>-|TRBV28|TRBJ2-2|TRBD2
CASSLTGGRANTGELFF
TGTGCCAGCAGTTTAACAGGCGGGAGGGCGAACACCGGGGAGCTGTTTTTT
>-|TRBV6-1|TRBJ1-5|TRBD1
CASSGSGQADSNQPQHF
TGTGCCAGCAGTGGGTCCGGACAGGCAGATAGCAATCAGCCCCAGCATTTT
>-|TRBV19|TRBJ1-4|-
CASSRTAGTTNEKLFF
TGTGCCAGTAGTAGGACGGCGGGGACCACTAATGAAAAACTGTTTTTT
>-|TRBV28|TRBJ1-5|-
CASRPGTSWSNQPQHF
TGTGCCAGCAGACCAGGGACATCCTGGAGCAATCAGCCCCAGCATTTT
>-|TRBV6-5|TRBJ2-7|TRBD2
CASSFLTSADEQYF
TGTGCCAGCAGTTTTTTGACTAGCGCAGACGAGCAGTACTTC
>-|TRBV20-1|TRBJ2-7|-
CSASRGPSYEQYF
TGCAGTGCTAGTCGGGGTCCCTCCTACGAGCAGTACTTC
>-|TRBV28|TRBJ1-5|TRBD1
CASRGQGLSSNQPQHF
TGTGCCAGCAGGGGACAGGGACTCTCCAGCAATCAGCCCCAGCATTTT
>-|TRBV12-3/TRBV12-4|TRBJ1-2|-
CASRGGRGYGYTF
TGTGCCAGCAGGGGGGGACGAGGCTATGGCTACACCTTC
>once|TRBV19|TRBJ1-1|TRBD1
CASTPTGGLAEAFF
TGTGCCAGTACTCCGACAGGGGGCTTGGCTGAAGCTTTCTTT
>-|TRBV5-1|TRBJ2-2|-
CASSLGHGTGELFF
TGCGCCAGCAGCTTGGGACACGGCACCGGGGAGCTGTTTTTT
>-|TRBV30|TRBJ1-5|TRBD1
CAWQGTGNQPQHF
TGTGCCTGGCAAGGGACAGGGAATCAGCCCCAGCATTTT
>-|TRBV19|TRBJ2-1|-
CASSTEGLSYNEQFF
TGTGCCAGTAGTACCGAGGGACTTTCCTACAATGAGCAGTTCTTC
>once|TRBV6-2/TRBV6-3|TRBJ1-5|-
CASSYLREGKNQPQHF
TGTGCCAGCAGTTACTTGCGGGAGGGCAAGAATCAGCCCCAGCATTTT
>once|TRBV19|TRBJ1-6|TRBD1
CASSARQGAGSPLHF
TGTGCCAGTAGTGCCCGACAGGGCGCGGGATCACCCCTCCACTTT
>-|TRBV6-4|TRBJ2-3|-
CASSDSGAVSTDTQYF
TGTGCCAGCAGTGACTCTGGGGCAGTAAGCACAGATACGCAGTATTTT
>-|TRBV24-1|TRBJ1-2|-
CATSEQNYGYTF
TGTGCCACCAGTGAACAGAACTATGGCTACACCTTC
>-|TRBV18|TRBJ2-1|-
CASCDRSNNEQFF
TGTGCCAGCTGCGACAGGTCCAACAATGAGCAGTTCTTC
>-|TRBV27|TRBJ1-1|TRBD1
CASSLSPTGESEAFF
TGTGCCAGCAGTTTATCCCCCACAGGGGAATCAGAAGCTTTCTTT
>-|TRBV24-1|TRBJ2-2|-
CATNRGGTGELFF
TGTGCCACCAACAGGGGGGGAACCGGGGAGCTGTTTTTT
>-|TRBV3-1/TRBV3-2|TRBJ2-5|-
CASSQGTLPQETQYF
TGTGCCAGCAGCCAAGGGACTCTACCACAAGAGACCCAGTACTTC
>-|TRBV29-1|TRBJ2-7|TRBD1
CSVSSGGRFYEQYF
TGCAGCGTCAGTTCAGGGGGTAGGTTCTACGAGCAGTACTTC
>-|TRBV19|TRBJ1-1|-
CASSPFVTREAFF
TGTGCCAGTAGTCCCTTTGTGACACGTGAAGCTTTCTTT
>-|TRBV2|TRBJ2-1|-
CASSESGVSYNEQFF
TGTGCCAGCAGTGAGTCAGGGGTCTCCTACAATGAGCAGTTCTTC
>-|TRBV5-1|TRBJ1-6|TRBD1
CASSPGVGQGSNSPLHF
TGCGCCAGCAGCCCCGGGGTGGGACAGGGGTCGAATTCACCCCTCCACTTT
>-|TRBV7-3|TRBJ2-5|-
CASSLTGTTQETQYF
TGTGCCAGCAGCTTAACTGGGACGACCCAAGAGACCCAGTACTTC
>-|TRBV20-1|TRBJ1-2|-
CSASSGNYGYTF
TGCAGTGCTAGTTCAGGGAACTATGGCTACACCTTC
>-|TRBV5-5|TRBJ2-2|-
CASSKGAVSNTGELFF
TGTGCCAGCAGCAAGGGTGCGGTATCGAACACCGGGGAGCTGTTTTTT
>-|TRBV7-8|TRBJ2-1|TRBD2
CASSPRGVSYNEQFF
TGTGCCAGCAGCCCACGGGGGGTTTCCTACAATGAGCAGTTCTTC
>-|TRBV9|TRBJ2-3|-
CASSPSWARDTQYF
TGTGCCAGCAGCCCTTCTTGGGCAAGGGATACGCAGTATTTT
>-|TRBV29-1|TRBJ2-1|TRBD2
CSVEVGGRGNEQFF
TGCAGCGTTGAAGTGGGGGGGAGAGGCAATGAGCAGTTCTTC
>-|TRBV14|TRBJ1-1|TRBD1
CASSQVRQGVVQAGMNTEAFF
TGTGCCAGCAGCCAAGTCCGACAGGGAGTCGTTCAGGCCGGGATGAACACTGAAGCTTTCTTT